This T cell receptor beta chain was observed in a study of T cells after yellow fever vaccination (dated by TCRdb to the late 2010s). Regarding the study in general: Libraries from fractions with low cell numbers were prepared with the SMART-Seq v4 Ultra Low Input RNA kit. To follow T-cell clones before and after both primary and booster YFV17D yellow fever vaccination, bulk TCR alpha and beta repertoires underwent longitudinal sequencing. Blood samples were taken at several timepoints before and after primary and secondary immunization, and bulk PBMC replicates and cell subsets were isolated. Two healthy male donors, one aged 18 to 30 and one aged 30 to 40 years, were included in the cohort. What the study reported, not specific to this receptor: Because the study included only a couple of donors, the extent to which the findings can be generalized is limited. After the booster, most clones that had expanded after primary vaccination were detected again (around 95% of CD4 and 88% of CD8), suggesting broad maintenance of memory. Computational filtering was required because FACS-sorted repertoires could contain abundant contaminating clonotypes from the bulk population. Compared with the primary T-cell response, the secondary T-cell response was weaker but faster, peaking on day 5 rather than day 15. A small share of clonotypes occurred in both CD4 and CD8 compartments, likely arising from convergent recombination.

This specimen's treatment or condition label, interpreted: live attenuated yellow fever vaccine strain. A standard Ficoll-Paque protocol was used to isolate PBMCs from peripheral blood. Dynabeads CD4 and CD8 positive selection kits were used to isolate CD4 and CD8 T-cell fractions. RNA was extracted with TriZol from bulk PBMCs, CD4 and CD8 fractions, and dextramer-positive and dextramer-negative fractions. This clonotype has a handful of counts. Its antigen is still unknown. The input lacks base qualities; no much larger clone sits a single base away. Sequenced using an Illumina NovaSeq 6000. TCR cDNA was synthesized by 5'RACE template switching, which introduced a universal primer site and unique molecular identifiers. Priming for cDNA synthesis came from both the TCR alpha and TCR beta constant segments. Libraries were amplified in two PCR steps, with sample barcodes and sequencing adapters added in the second step. Sequencing of libraries was done on Illumina HiSeq 2500 (2x100 bp) or NovaSeq (2x150 bp). The authors' analysis ran thus. Demultiplexing of reads and collapsing into UMI consensus sequences were performed with MIGEC, and V(D)J alignment was carried out with MiXCR. Using edgeR on replicate PBMC samples, clonotypes were called vaccine-responding if FDR was below 0.01 and the log2 fold change was above 5 up to day 15. Each bulk clonotype was labeled CD4 or CD8 based on which sequenced repertoire, CD4 or CD8, contained the clonotype at higher abundance. In TCRdb, the public reads were trimmed at Q25 with fastp and aligned with MiXCR, with productive beta chains retained. Rows merge per CDR3 protein into single entries with the most common DNA and genes. These V and J calls are TCRdb output, not the study's own analysis. Present in this sample are approximately 90,000 distinct CDR3 sequences, approximately 5.5% of which were seen just once. Of the sample, roughly two fifths falls within the top ten clones.

Sequences were derived from CD8+ T cells sorted from PBMCs, sampled 10 days after the yellow fever booster vaccination. This clonotype was sampled from a man in his late teens or twenties who received the YFV17D yellow fever vaccine.

The DNA sequence reads TGCGCCAGCAGGCTTGGTGGGGAGAACACTGAAGCTTTCTTT. The translation is CASRLGGENTEAFF. The chain links TRBV5-1 with TRBJ1-1; the D gene cannot be named for sure. The germline V gene encodes CDR1 SGHRS and CDR2 YFSETQ. Trimming removed 5 bases from V and 1 base from J, leaving 12 bases between the germline ends. From the cysteine through the phenylalanine, the CDR3 covers 14 amino acids. Only CDR3 DNA is held: 42 bases, read in frame from base 1.